This is a list of T cell receptor beta chains from one sample in a study of shared clonotypes between healthy human individuals. Data came from immunoSEQ multiplex PCR; TCRdb stores just in-frame clones and leaves some out. This table holds millions of clones, about 92% found once. Input material: naive CD4+ T cells from PBMCs. The origin of the receptors is a man between 18 and 29 years old in good health. Some clones in this sample may be carry-over from other donors' samples. Both conserved end residues are part of each CDR3. Each record gives: D gene, J gene, clone size, V gene, CDR3 DNA, CDR3 protein. The D gene is left open where the match is weak. Some rows mark clone size as missing; the rest say once, few, many or name a class of expanded clone.

D: -
J: TRBJ2-7
size: -
V: TRBV10-3
DNA: TGTGCCAGTGGAGGGACAGACTCCTACGAGCAGTACTTC
CDR3: CASGGTDSYEQYF

D: TRBD2
J: TRBJ2-7
size: -
V: TRBV5-4
DNA: TGTGCCAGCAGCTTGGGGACTAGCGGGAGGCTGACCTACGAGCAGTACTTC
CDR3: CASSLGTSGRLTYEQYF

D: -
J: TRBJ2-7
size: -
V: TRBV6-1
DNA: TGTGCCAGCAGTGGCCGAAACCGGGACCCCTCCTACGAGCAGTACTTC
CDR3: CASSGRNRDPSYEQYF

D: -
J: TRBJ2-3
size: -
V: TRBV5-1
DNA: TGCGCCAGCAGCTTCGGCCCTCGGGGCCCAGATACGCAGTATTTT
CDR3: CASSFGPRGPDTQYF

D: TRBD2
J: TRBJ2-7
size: -
V: TRBV11-2
DNA: TGTGCCAGCAGCTTAGAGTGGGCGGGACTAGCGGAACAGTACTTC
CDR3: CASSLEWAGLAEQYF

D: -
J: TRBJ2-1
size: -
V: TRBV9
DNA: TGTGCCAGCAGCGCTACCCTGGTGGCGGGCTCCTACAATGAGCAGTTCTTC
CDR3: CASSATLVAGSYNEQFF

D: TRBD2
J: TRBJ2-1
size: once
V: TRBV11-2
DNA: TGTGCCAGCAGCTTTTTCGGGCTAGCGGCCTACAATGAGCAGTTCTTC
CDR3: CASSFFGLAAYNEQFF

D: TRBD2
J: TRBJ2-1
size: once
V: TRBV5-1
DNA: TGCGCCAGCAGCGCGGGGACTAGCGGGAGTATGTATGAGCAGTTCTTC
CDR3: CASSAGTSGSMYEQFF

D: TRBD2
J: TRBJ2-1
size: -
V: TRBV5-1
DNA: TGCGCCAGCAGCTTGGGGCTAGCGGGACCCAATGAGCAGTTCTTC
CDR3: CASSLGLAGPNEQFF

D: -
J: TRBJ2-3
size: -
V: TRBV11-3
DNA: TGTGCCAGCAGCGCCGAGGGGACAGATACGCAGTATTTT
CDR3: CASSAEGTDTQYF

D: -
J: TRBJ1-1
size: -
V: TRBV6-1
DNA: TGTGCCAGCAGTGAGCAGAGCAACACTGAAGCTTTCTTT
CDR3: CASSEQSNTEAFF

D: -
J: TRBJ2-6
size: -
V: TRBV5-6
DNA: TGTGCCAGCAGCTTGGAGGCAGGCCGCCCTTCTGGGGCCAACGTCCTGACTTTC
CDR3: CASSLEAGRPSGANVLTF

D: -
J: TRBJ2-7
size: -
V: TRBV9
DNA: TGTGCCAGCAGCTTCCGTCCGGGGTACTCCTACGAGCAGTACTTC
CDR3: CASSFRPGYSYEQYF

D: TRBD1
J: TRBJ1-2
size: -
V: TRBV2
DNA: TGTGCCAGCGCGGGGAACAGGGGGAAGGGCTACACCTTC
CDR3: CASAGNRGKGYTF

D: -
J: TRBJ2-5
size: -
V: TRBV2
DNA: TGTGCCAGCAGTACCGGGAGTTCGGGGGAGACCCAGTACTTC
CDR3: CASSTGSSGETQYF

D: -
J: TRBJ2-7
size: -
V: TRBV28
DNA: TGTGCCAGCAGGAACCTATACGAGCAGTACTTC
CDR3: CASRNLYEQYF

D: -
J: TRBJ1-4
size: -
V: TRBV18
DNA: TGTGCCAGCTCACCCACATTGGACGAAAAACTGTTTTTT
CDR3: CASSPTLDEKLFF

D: TRBD1
J: TRBJ1-2
size: -
V: TRBV28
DNA: TGTGCCAGCAGTTCGGGACAGGTGTCTTTGGGCTACACCTTC
CDR3: CASSSGQVSLGYTF

D: -
J: TRBJ2-7
size: -
V: TRBV9
DNA: TGTGCCAGCAGCGCCGGATACAGGGTCTACGAGCAGTACTTC
CDR3: CASSAGYRVYEQYF

D: -
J: TRBJ1-1
size: -
V: TRBV18
DNA: TGTGCCAGCTCACCGGACCGATGGCAGGGGAAGATGAACACTGAAGCTTTCTTT
CDR3: CASSPDRWQGKMNTEAFF

D: -
J: TRBJ2-1
size: -
V: TRBV4-1
DNA: TGCGCCAGCGCGGACCTCAGGGGCGGAAGGTTTTTGTTCTTC
CDR3: CASADLRGGRFLFF

D: -
J: TRBJ1-5
size: -
V: TRBV7-9
DNA: TGTGCCAGCAGCCTCGATAATAGCAATCAGCCCCAGCATTTT
CDR3: CASSLDNSNQPQHF

D: -
J: TRBJ1-5
size: -
V: TRBV6-6
DNA: TGTGCCAGCAGTTCTCGGGGGGATCAGCCCCAGCATTTT
CDR3: CASSSRGDQPQHF

D: TRBD1
J: TRBJ2-1
size: -
V: TRBV27
DNA: TGTGCCAGCAGGGACAGGGGGAATTCCATAGTAGATGAGCAGTTCTTC
CDR3: CASRDRGNSIVDEQFF

D: TRBD1
J: TRBJ1-2
size: -
V: TRBV27
DNA: TGTGCCAGCAGAGGGGACAGTAACTATGGCTACACCTTC
CDR3: CASRGDSNYGYTF

D: TRBD1
J: TRBJ2-7
size: once
V: TRBV19
DNA: TGTGCCAGTAGTATATGGGACAGGGGGCTGAGCGAGCAGTACTTC
CDR3: CASSIWDRGLSEQYF

D: -
J: TRBJ2-1
size: -
V: TRBV2
DNA: TGTGCCAGCAGTCTTGACAGGTCCCCCCCCAATGAGCAGTTCTTC
CDR3: CASSLDRSPPNEQFF

D: -
J: TRBJ2-1
size: -
V: TRBV29-1
DNA: TGCAGCGTTGAAATATTAGGAGGGACTGAGTACAATGAGCAGTTCTTC
CDR3: CSVEILGGTEYNEQFF

D: -
J: TRBJ2-7
size: -
V: TRBV5-4
DNA: TGTGCCAGCAGCTTGTGGGGATACGAGCAGTACTTC
CDR3: CASSLWGYEQYF

D: -
J: TRBJ1-4
size: once
V: TRBV28
DNA: TGTGCCAGCAGCCGGGCATGGACGGCTTCGGTGGTAAGGATGTTTTTT
CDR3: CASSRAWTASVVRMFF

D: TRBD2
J: TRBJ2-2
size: -
V: TRBV9
DNA: TGTGCCAGCAGCGTAAGCGGGAGATCCGGGGAGCTGTTTTTT
CDR3: CASSVSGRSGELFF

D: -
J: TRBJ1-4
size: -
V: TRBV28
DNA: TGTGCCAGCAGTTTAGCCAGAAATAATGAAAAACTGTTTTTT
CDR3: CASSLARNNEKLFF

D: -
J: TRBJ1-2
size: -
V: TRBV2
DNA: TGTGCCAGCAGTGAACGGACACGCTATGGCTACACCTTC
CDR3: CASSERTRYGYTF

D: TRBD2
J: TRBJ2-7
size: few
V: TRBV11-3
DNA: TGTGCCAGCAGCTCTAGCGGGGCCTCCTACGAGCAGTACTTC
CDR3: CASSSSGASYEQYF

D: -
J: TRBJ2-7
size: -
V: TRBV28
DNA: TGTGCCAGCAGTCCCTCGCCGGGGGGCGTCGCCTACGAGCAGTACTTC
CDR3: CASSPSPGGVAYEQYF

D: TRBD1
J: TRBJ2-5
size: -
V: TRBV6-5
DNA: TGTGCCAGCAGCCTCGACAGGGGGCGGCAAGAGACCCAGTACTTC
CDR3: CASSLDRGRQETQYF

D: -
J: TRBJ1-1
size: few
V: TRBV10-3
DNA: TGTGCCATCAGGTCGGAAGTAACAGGGACCCCTGAAGCTTTCTTT
CDR3: CAIRSEVTGTPEAFF

D: -
J: TRBJ2-1
size: -
V: TRBV28
DNA: TGTGCCAGCAGGGGATTTTCCTCGAGCTCCTACAATGAGCAGTTCTTC
CDR3: CASRGFSSSSYNEQFF

D: -
J: TRBJ1-2
size: once
V: TRBV7-2
DNA: TGTGCCAGCAGCTTAGATGCTGCAACTGGCTACACCTTC
CDR3: CASSLDAATGYTF

D: -
J: TRBJ2-1
size: once
V: TRBV29-1
DNA: TGCAGCGTTTGGTTCGCGGGTAGGGGAAATGAGCAGTTCTTC
CDR3: CSVWFAGRGNEQFF

D: -
J: TRBJ1-5
size: -
V: TRBV2
DNA: TGTGCCAGCAGTCCCAGTTATCAGCCCCAGCATTTT
CDR3: CASSPSYQPQHF

D: TRBD1
J: TRBJ1-5
size: -
V: TRBV19
DNA: TGTGCCAGTAGTATTCCGACAGGGCACCTTTATAGCAATCAGCCCCAGCATTTT
CDR3: CASSIPTGHLYSNQPQHF

D: -
J: TRBJ1-5
size: -
V: TRBV2
DNA: TGTGCCAGCAACCAGATTTCTAGCAATCAGCCCCAGCATTTT
CDR3: CASNQISSNQPQHF

D: TRBD1
J: TRBJ2-6
size: -
V: TRBV6-1
DNA: TGTGCCAGCAGTGAATCCGGGACAGGGAGATCTGGGGCCAACGTCCTGACTTTC
CDR3: CASSESGTGRSGANVLTF

D: TRBD1
J: TRBJ1-2
size: -
V: TRBV5-1
DNA: TGCGCCAGCGGATCGACAGGGCATAACTATGGCTACACCTTC
CDR3: CASGSTGHNYGYTF

D: -
J: TRBJ2-1
size: -
V: TRBV4-1
DNA: TGCGCCAGCAGCCAAGAAGGAGCGGGCGGCGAGCAGTTCTTC
CDR3: CASSQEGAGGEQFF

D: TRBD1
J: TRBJ2-1
size: -
V: TRBV18
DNA: TGTGCCAGCTCACCACAATCAGGGGGCAATGAGCAGTTCTTC
CDR3: CASSPQSGGNEQFF

D: TRBD2
J: TRBJ2-1
size: -
V: TRBV28
DNA: TGTGCCAGCAGTTTATGGACTAGCGGGATGGGTGAGCAGTTCTTC
CDR3: CASSLWTSGMGEQFF

D: -
J: TRBJ2-3
size: -
V: TRBV28
DNA: TGTGCCAGCAGTTTAGCCTCCGGGGGCACAGATACGCAGTATTTT
CDR3: CASSLASGGTDTQYF

D: -
J: TRBJ1-5
size: -
V: TRBV5-1
DNA: TGCGCCAGCAGCACCGACGGGGGTGGTCAGCCCCAGCATTTT
CDR3: CASSTDGGGQPQHF

D: -
J: TRBJ2-7
size: -
V: TRBV19
DNA: TGTGCCAGTAGTATCGGAGTGGGCCCCTACGAGCAGTACTTC
CDR3: CASSIGVGPYEQYF

D: TRBD2
J: TRBJ2-3
size: once
V: TRBV7-2
DNA: TGTGCCAGCAGCTTACTAAGCGGGAAAATGAACACAGATACGCAGTATTTT
CDR3: CASSLLSGKMNTDTQYF

D: -
J: TRBJ2-6
size: -
V: TRBV13
DNA: TGTGCCAGCAGCTTAGTAGTGGGAACTGGGGCCAACGTCCTGACTTTC
CDR3: CASSLVVGTGANVLTF

D: TRBD2
J: TRBJ2-1
size: -
V: TRBV7-3
DNA: TGTGCCAGCAGTCCTCCCGGGGGGAATGAGCAGTTCTTC
CDR3: CASSPPGGNEQFF